The TCR beta chain under discussion was sequenced for a study of shared clonotypes between healthy human individuals. Remarks on this clone: Antigen unknown.

This table comes from immunoSEQ multiplex PCR, and its TCRdb copy is limited to in-frame clones, with some not included. There are about 2.4 million clones in the sample; around 90% occur only once, and around 0.14% lies in the top ten. Findings and caveats of the study: At large depth, rarefaction still showed sorted-subset sequencing to be incomplete. Clonotype sharing among the donors was expected to vary with sequencing depth. Limitation of the genetic and exposure-history diversity represented came from the few donors. Clonotype sharing across several donors was observed for about 5.5% of naive CD4 clonotypes.

Trimming took 0 bases from V and 0 from J, leaving 10 bases between them. Per the germline V gene, CDR1 is SGDLS and CDR2 is YYNGEE. The CDR3 runs 16 residues. The rearrangement joins TRBV9 to TRBJ2-1, with D uncertain. This receptor was obtained from a man aged 18-30 years in good health. Sequenced: naive CD4+ T cells sorted from blood. Subset specified: CD45RA+ positively selected. CDR3: CASSVGHLGSYNEQFF. As DNA, the CDR3 is TGTGCCAGCAGCGTAGGTCATCTAGGCTCCTACAATGAGCAGTTCTTC.